A single sample gave rise to the 12 T cell receptor beta chains below, sequenced in a study of shared clonotypes between healthy human individuals. Profiled with immunoSEQ multiplex PCR; TCRdb holds only in-frame clones, not every one. The repertoire holds more than 1 million clones, around 78% seen once, with approximately 0.5% in the top ten. Sample: memory CD4+ T cells from PBMCs. The subset here: CD45RA-negative fraction. The receptors were sampled from a man aged 18 to 35 in good health. Some clones in this sample may be carry-over from other donors' samples.

Comment on this clone: The identical CDR3 is also encoded by other nucleotide sequences in the sample. The chain employs TRBV18 and TRBJ2-7; D unresolved. Trimming cost V 3 bases and J 2 bases, with 8 bases left between them. This CDR3 contains 13 residues. Germline loops: CDR1 KGHSH, CDR2 LQKENI. CDR3 nucleotide sequence: TGTGCCAGCTCACCGGGCCCTGCCTACGAGCAGTACTTC. It encodes CASSPGPAYEQYF.

The chain recombines TRBV28 with TRBJ1-5, with a tentative D call TRBD1 (6 bases). This CDR3 is 11 amino acids long. V was shortened by 3 bases and J by 15 bases, with 12 bases between the two germline ends. The germline CDR1 and CDR2 sequences are MDHEN and SYDVKM. CDR3 protein: CASSFRQGLHF. As DNA, the CDR3 is TGTGCCAGCAGTTTCAGGCAGGGGTTGCATTTT. Full variable domain (missing parts from reference TRBV28 and TRBJ1-5): DVKVTQSSRYLVKRTGEKVFLECVQDMDHENMFWYRQDPGLGLRLIYFSYDVKMKEKGDIPEGYSVSREKKERFSLILESASTNQTSMYLCASSFRQGLHFGDGTRLSIL.

The rearrangement joins TRBV6-5 to TRBJ2-2, with D unresolved. Per the germline V gene, CDR1 is MNHEY and CDR2 is SVGAGI. CDR3 size: 12 residues. V lost 3 bases, J lost 8 bases, and 7 bases lay in between. Here the CDR3 reads CASSYRYGELFF. As DNA, the CDR3 is TGTGCCAGCAGTTATCGATATGGGGAGCTGTTTTTT.

Worth noting for this clone: With a far larger clone one base away, a read error is the likely cause. The identical CDR3 is also encoded by other nucleotide sequences in the sample. The chain carries TRBV28 and TRBJ1-1; maybe TRBD1 (5 bases). Germline V gene sequence: CDR1 MDHEN, CDR2 SYDVKM. The CDR3 has 16 amino acids. V was cut by 5 bases and J by 4 bases, with 20 bases left in between. CDR3 sequence reads: CASSAPRGALSTEAFF. The CDR3, as DNA: TGTGCCAGCAGTGCCCCTAGAGGGGCTTTGTCCACTGAAGCTTTCTTT.

The chain joins TRBV6-4 to TRBJ2-2, with 9 bases aligning to TRBD2. The CDR3 has 15 amino acids. Germline V gives CDR1 MRHNA, CDR2 SNTAGT. V lost 3 bases, J lost 3 bases, and 2 bases stayed unmatched. This CDR3 reads CASSETSGYTGELFF. Written as DNA, the CDR3 is TGTGCCAGCAGTGAGACTAGCGGCTACACCGGGGAGCTGTTTTTT.

This chain uses TRBV30 with TRBJ1-2; 8 nucleotides line up with TRBD1. Germline lookup yields CDR1 GTSNPN and CDR2 SVGIG (reference sequence). This CDR3 is 13 amino acids long. The ends lost 3 bases at V and 4 bases at J; junction bases unmatched: 4. CDR3 DNA: TGTGCCTGGAGCCCGGGACAGGCCTATGGCTACACCTTC. Translated: CAWSPGQAYGYTF.

J is TRBJ2-1 and V is TRBV18; D is uncertain. The CDR3 is 13 amino acids. Germline V gene lookup returns CDR1 KGHSH and CDR2 LQKENI. Trimming removed 3 bases at V and 7 bases at J, with 10 bases between. As DNA, the CDR3 is TGTGCCAGCTCACCTAAGATAGAGAATGAGCAGTTCTTC. Amino acid sequence: CASSPKIENEQFF.

This chain joins TRBV6-6 and TRBJ2-7; tentatively, D is TRBD1 or TRBD2 (6 bases each). The germline gives CDR1 MNHNY, CDR2 SVGAGI (reference sequence). The CDR3 contains 14 residues. The V gene lost 2 bases and the J gene lost 3 bases, with 11 bases spanning the gap. The CDR3 coding sequence is TGTGCCAGCAGTTACAACGGGGGCGTCTACGAGCAGTACTTC. Its protein product is CASSYNGGVYEQYF.

The J gene is TRBJ2-7, the V gene TRBV5-1, with no clear D. Germline V lookup: CDR1 SGHRS, CDR2 YFSETQ. The V end lost 0 bases, the J end lost 3 bases, and 13 bases lay between the germline ends. CDR3 size: 15 residues. In nucleotides, the CDR3 is TGCGCCAGCAGCTTGGGGGCAACTCCCAACTACGAGCAGTACTTC. Amino acid sequence: CASSLGATPNYEQYF.

The chain recombines TRBV7-2 with TRBJ2-7; D gene unclear. CDR1 and CDR2 (germline): SGHTA, FQGNSA. The CDR3 sequence is 13 residues long. Trimming shortened V by 2 bases and J by 3 bases, and 8 bases separated the two germline ends. The CDR3 reads CASSLYGFYEQYF. DNA for the CDR3: TGTGCCAGCAGCTTATACGGGTTCTACGAGCAGTACTTC.

Concerning this clone: Within the sample, other DNA sequences also encode this same CDR3. This chain uses TRBV28 with TRBJ1-1, with TRBD1 as a possible D gene (5 bases). This CDR3 has 13 amino acids. CDR1 MDHEN and CDR2 SYDVKM come from the germline V gene. Trimming pared 3 bases from V and 1 base from J, leaving 6 bases between. The CDR3 DNA reads as TGTGCCAGCAGTTTGGGGGAGAACACTGAAGCTTTCTTT. It yields the protein CASSLGENTEAFF.

This rearrangement joins TRBV7-9 to TRBJ2-3; TRBD2 aligns across 7 bases. The CDR3 runs 16 residues. CDR1 is SEHNR, CDR2 FQNEAQ, per germline (reference sequence). V lost 7 bases, J lost 4 bases, and 14 bases stayed unmatched. The CDR3 is CASTGGRGWRADTQYF. CDR3 DNA sequence: TGTGCCAGCACAGGAGGGAGGGGCTGGAGGGCAGATACGCAGTATTTT. Together with reference TRBV7-9 and TRBJ2-3, the CDR3 gives the full variable domain: DTGVSQNPRHKITKRGQNVTFRCDPISEHNRLYWYRQTLGQGPEFLTYFQNEAQLEKSRLLSDRFSAERPKGSFSTLEIQRTEQGDSAMYLCASTGGRGWRADTQYFGPGTRLTVL.